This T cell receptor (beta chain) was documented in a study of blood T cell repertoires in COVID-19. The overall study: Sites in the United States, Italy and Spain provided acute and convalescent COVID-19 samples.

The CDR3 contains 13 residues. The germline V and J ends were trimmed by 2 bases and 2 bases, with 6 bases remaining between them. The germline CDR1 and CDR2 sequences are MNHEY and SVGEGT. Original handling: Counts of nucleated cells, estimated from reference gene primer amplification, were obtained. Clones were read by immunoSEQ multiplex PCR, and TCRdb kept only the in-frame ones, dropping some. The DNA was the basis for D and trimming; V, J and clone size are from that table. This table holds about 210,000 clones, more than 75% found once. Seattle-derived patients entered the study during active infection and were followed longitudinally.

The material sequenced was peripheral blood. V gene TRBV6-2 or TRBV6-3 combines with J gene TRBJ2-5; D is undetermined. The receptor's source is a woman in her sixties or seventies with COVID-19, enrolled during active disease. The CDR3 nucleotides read TGTGCCAGCAGTTACCCTAATCAAGAGACCCAGTACTTC. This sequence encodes CASSYPNQETQYF.